The sample holds a few counts of the clone carrying this T cell receptor (beta chain). Antigen unknown. Germline values: CDR1 SGHDT, CDR2 YYEEEE. V was pared by 3 bases and J by 2 bases, with 4 bases of the junction left unmatched. The CDR3 has 14 residues. 13 Jbeta primers and 60 Vbeta primers were used for the PCR. The table came from immunoSEQ multiplex PCR; TCRdb's copy has only in-frame clones and leaves some out. The data contain fewer than 250,000 clones, 79% of them singletons. This sample is part of a study of cytomegalovirus exposure and HLA in healthy donors. Study background: Among the approximately 400 donors who were genotyped, 81% fell in the genetic ancestry cluster that is associated with self-reported Caucasian donors.

General observations from the study: Sequences of the TCR beta chain were said to predict the HLA-A and HLA-B alleles of most subjects accurately.

This receptor was taken from a woman in her forties or fifties in good health and CMV-seronegative. This rearrangement joins TRBV5-6 to TRBJ2-5; 7 positions agree with TRBD1. Sequenced input: PBMCs. Written as DNA, the CDR3 is TGTGCCAGCAGCTCACAGGGGTCACAAGAGACCCAGTACTTC. This encodes CASSSQGSQETQYF.